This T cell receptor (beta chain) was recorded in a study of radiotherapy plus CTLA-4 blockade in lung cancer. Whole-study context: In less than 20% of patients, objective responses were seen; around 31% had disease control.

On this clone: What it recognizes is unknown.

Only in-frame clones appear in the TCRdb table, and some are missing; sequencing was by immunoSEQ multiplex PCR. The table lists about 45,000 clones, 76% of them singletons, with 8.3% in the top ten. Overall study findings and caveats: Interferon-beta, together with early blood T cell clone dynamics, reportedly best predicted response. There was expansion of tumor-derived TCR clones in blood after radiotherapy plus ipilimumab.

The sequence came from a human donor with non-small cell lung cancer who had stable disease on radiotherapy plus ipilimumab. Sequenced material: peripheral blood, taken from a patient treated with radiotherapy plus ipilimumab.

The CDR3 DNA reads as TGCAGCGTTGAAGGGATTCAGCTACTACGGGATACGCAGTATTTT. Protein product: CSVEGIQLLRDTQYF. V gene TRBV29-1 combines with J gene TRBJ2-3; D ambiguous. From germline, CDR1 is SQVTM and CDR2 ANQGSEA. The germline V and J ends were trimmed by 1 base and 6 bases, with 17 bases remaining between them. The CDR3 length is 15 residues.